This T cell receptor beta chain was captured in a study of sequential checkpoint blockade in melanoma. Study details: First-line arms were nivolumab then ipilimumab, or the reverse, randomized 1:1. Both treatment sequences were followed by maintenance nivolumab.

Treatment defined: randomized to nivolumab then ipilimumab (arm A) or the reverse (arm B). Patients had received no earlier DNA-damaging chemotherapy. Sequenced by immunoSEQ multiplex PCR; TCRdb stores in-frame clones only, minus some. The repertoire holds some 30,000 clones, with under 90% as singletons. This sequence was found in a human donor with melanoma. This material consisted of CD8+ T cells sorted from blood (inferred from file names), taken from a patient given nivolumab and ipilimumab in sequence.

CDR3 DNA: TGTGCCAGCAGTTTACTCACCGCCGGGACAGGGGGACTTGAAGCTTTCTTT. Translation: CASSLLTAGTGGLEAFF. The genes are TRBV27 and TRBJ1-1, with 11 bases identical to TRBD1. This CDR3 is 17 amino acids long. Germline V gene sequence: CDR1 MNHEY, CDR2 SMNVEV (reference sequence). V lost 2 bases and J lost 7; bases outside the gene matches: 12.